One sample yielded the 20 T cell receptor beta chains listed below, sequenced in a study of vaccination and CD4 T cells after COVID-19. These receptors' targets are unknown. Sequencing of cultured CD4+ T cell DNA used the Oncomine TCR Beta short-read assay. TCRdb analysed the PCR reads with MiXCR anew, one entry per CDR3 protein. The sample yields around 10,000 distinct CDR3 sequences, roughly two thirds seen once. Noted treatment: roughly 10-day PBMC culture with coronavirus spike peptide pools or control peptides (ViraFEST assay). Sequenced sample: CD4+ T cells from blood, cultured in vitro. These TCRs come from a human donor who had recovered from COVID-19.

This chain uses TRBV7-9 with TRBJ1-6, with D uncertain. Trimming left V 1 base short and J 6 bases short, with 10 bases between. Germline V gives CDR1 SEHNR, CDR2 FQNEAQ (reference sequence). This CDR3 contains 15 residues. The CDR3 loop reads CASSLGTATNSPLHF. CDR3 DNA sequence: TGTGCCAGCAGCTTAGGTACAGCCACTAATTCACCCCTCCACTTT.

J is TRBJ2-5 and V is TRBV20-1; either TRBD1 or TRBD2 may fit D (5 bases each). CDR1 and CDR2 from the germline V gene are DFQATT and SNEGSKA (reference sequence). This CDR3 comprises 12 residues. Trimming removed 6 bases from V and 4 bases from J, with 12 bases in between. The CDR3 spells CSATVRGETQYF. CDR3 bases: TGCAGTGCCACGGTGAGGGGAGAGACCCAGTACTTC.

The chain combines TRBV24-1 with TRBJ2-2; the D gene is possibly TRBD2 (5 bases). Trimming cost V 3 bases and J 4 bases, with 17 bases left between them. CDR1 KGHDR and CDR2 SFDVKD come from the germline V gene. The CDR3 is made up of 17 amino acids. The CDR3 bases are TGTGCCACCAGTGATCGGGGTGGGATGCCGGGCACCGGGGAGCTGTTTTTT. It specifies CATSDRGGMPGTGELFF.

The chain joins TRBV7-2 to TRBJ2-5, with D uncertain. Germline CDR1 reads SGHTA; CDR2 reads FQGNSA. The CDR3 contains 14 residues. V was cut by 4 bases and J by 0 bases, with 9 bases left in between. CDR3 nucleotide sequence: TGTGCCAGCAGCTCTCGGGCCTACCAAGAGACCCAGTACTTC. Residues: CASSSRAYQETQYF.

The chain links TRBV7-2 to TRBJ1-1; D unclear. With 5 bases removed from V and 1 base from J, the gap between germline ends came to 8 bases. This CDR3 has 13 residues. CDR1 and CDR2 (germline): SGHTA, FQGNSA. The CDR3: CASSLQGNTEAFF. The CDR3 DNA is TGTGCCAGCAGCCTACAAGGGAACACTGAAGCTTTCTTT.

The CDR3 sequence is CASSYDRGTDTQYF. DNA of the CDR3: TGTGCCAGCAGTTACGACAGGGGGACAGATACGCAGTATTTT. The rearrangement uses TRBV12-3 or TRBV12-4 and TRBJ2-3, with 9 bases aligning to TRBD1. After removal of 4 bases from V and 3 bases from J, the junction contained 2 bases not matched to a gene. The CDR3 runs 14 residues.

This clonotype came up a few times. The chain employs TRBV6-4 and TRBJ1-2; 8 positions agree with TRBD1. V lost 2 bases, J lost 3 bases, and 5 bases stayed unmatched. Germline CDR1 reads MRHNA; CDR2 reads SNTAGT. The CDR3 is 15 amino acids. CDR3 region: CASSDPGQGYYGYTF. CDR3 sequence (DNA): TGTGCCAGCAGTGACCCCGGACAGGGTTACTATGGCTACACCTTC.

The rearrangement uses TRBV5-4 and TRBJ2-7; 12 bases are a match to TRBD2. J gave up 6 bases and V 3 bases, and 1 base lay outside the gene matches. CDR3 size: 13 residues. Per germline, CDR1 SGHNT and CDR2 YYREEE (reference sequence). The CDR3 loop is CASSWTSGVEQYF. The DNA of the CDR3 is TGTGCCAGCAGCTGGACTAGCGGGGTCGAGCAGTACTTC.

This clonotype has only a few counts. V gene TRBV20-1 combines with J gene TRBJ2-3; D is unresolved. Germline CDR1 is DFQATT and CDR2 is SNEGSKA (reference sequence). The CDR3 loop spans 13 amino acids. Trimming left V 1 base short and J 2 bases short, with 7 bases between. CDR3 sequence (DNA): TGCAGTGCTAGAGTACCCCCCACAGATACGCAGTATTTT. It yields the protein CSARVPPTDTQYF.

The V and J genes are TRBV12-3 or TRBV12-4 and TRBJ1-5, with 9 bases that match TRBD1. This CDR3 is built from 16 residues. The junction had 7 bases not matched to a gene; V was cut back by 5 bases and J by 2 bases. CDR3 sequence reads: CASSTSRDRGNQPQHF. CDR3 sequence (DNA): TGTGCCAGCAGTACGTCCCGGGACAGGGGCAATCAGCCCCAGCATTTT.

The genes are TRBV4-3 and TRBJ2-5; possibly TRBD2 for D (5 bases). V dropped 0 bases and J dropped 5 bases, with 10 bases sitting between them. CDR3 length equals 14 residues. CDR1 and CDR2 (germline): LGHNA, YSLEER. In DNA form, the CDR3 reads TGCGCCAGCAGCCAAGAGGTCCGAGGGGAGACCCAGTACTTC. This gives the protein CASSQEVRGETQYF.

This CDR3 is CASSREDWNEKLFF. The DNA of the CDR3 is TGCGCCAGCAGCCGAGAGGACTGGAATGAAAAACTGTTTTTT. This chain joins TRBV4-1 and TRBJ1-4, with unresolved D. Germline CDR1 MGHRA, CDR2 YSYEKL. Trimming removed 4 bases from V and 5 bases from J, with 11 bases in between. The length of the CDR3 is 14 residues.

The V gene is TRBV18, the J gene TRBJ1-5, with D unresolved. Trimming removed 6 bases at V and 4 bases at J, with 7 bases between. Germline assignment: CDR1 KGHSH and CDR2 LQKENI. This CDR3 is 12 amino acids long. The CDR3, as DNA: TGTGCCAGCTCTCAAAATAATCAGCCCCAGCATTTT. This codes for CASSQNNQPQHF.

The rearrangement links TRBV30 to TRBJ2-7, with a possible D match to TRBD1 (6 bases). CDR1 is GTSNPN, CDR2 SVGIG, per germline (reference sequence). This CDR3 is built from 12 residues. V lost 4 bases and J lost 4, with 11 bases in between. Written as DNA, the CDR3 is TGTGCCTGGACACAGACAGGTTACGAGCAGTACTTC. Amino acid sequence: CAWTQTGYEQYF.

The J gene is TRBJ2-2, the V gene TRBV10-3; 10 positions match TRBD1. V was clipped by 5 bases and J by 6 bases; unmatched bases: 9. The CDR3 extends over 16 amino acids. Germline assignment: CDR1 ENHRY and CDR2 SYGVKD. CDR3 residues: CAISPNRQGAAGELFF. CDR3 DNA sequence: TGTGCCATCAGTCCCAACAGACAGGGGGCGGCCGGGGAGCTGTTTTTT.

The V gene is TRBV5-4, the J gene TRBJ2-1, with 11 bases matching TRBD1. There are 15 residues in the CDR3. Germline V CDR1 and CDR2: SGHNT, YYREEE (reference sequence). The V and J ends lost 3 bases and 3 bases, in that order; junction bases with no gene match: 2. This CDR3 is CASSWGTGGYNEQFF. The CDR3, as DNA: TGTGCCAGCAGCTGGGGGACAGGGGGCTACAATGAGCAGTTCTTC.

The V gene is TRBV28, the J gene TRBJ1-2; D uncertain. Germline loops: CDR1 MDHEN, CDR2 SYDVKM. CDR3 length: 13 amino acids. Between the trimmed V and J ends, which lost 4 bases and 4 bases, there was a span of 10 bases. This chain's CDR3 is CASSSGPFYGYTF. In nucleotides, the CDR3 is TGTGCCAGCAGTTCGGGTCCATTCTATGGCTACACCTTC.

The V and J genes are TRBV20-1 and TRBJ1-2; D is unclear. CDR1 and CDR2 from the germline V gene are DFQATT and SNEGSKA (reference sequence). The CDR3 totals 13 residues. The ends were cut back, 7 bases at V and 0 bases at J, with 12 bases in the middle. This CDR3 is CSVKFSANYGYTF. CDR3 coding DNA: TGCAGTGTTAAGTTCTCAGCTAACTATGGCTACACCTTC.

The rearrangement uses TRBV5-1 and TRBJ2-5; TRBD1 or TRBD2 may be the D gene (5 bases each). There are 15 residues in the CDR3. Trimming stripped 1 base from V and 7 bases from J, with 17 bases between. Germline assignment: CDR1 SGHRS and CDR2 YFSETQ. The chain's CDR3 is CASSLSTGNGGTQYF. DNA of the CDR3: TGCGCCAGCAGCTTGTCTACAGGCAACGGAGGGACCCAGTACTTC. The complete variable domain, with remaining parts taken from reference TRBV5-1 and TRBJ2-5, reads KAGVTQTPRYLIKTRGQQVTLSCSPISGHRSVSWYQQTPGQGLQFLFEYFSETQRNKGNFPGRFSGRQFSNSRSEMNVSTLELGDSALYLCASSLSTGNGGTQYFGPGTRLLVL.

This clonotype appeared a few times. CDR3 residues: CAISESTGSSGNTIYF. As DNA, the CDR3 is TGTGCCATCAGTGAGTCTACAGGGAGCTCTGGAAACACCATATATTTT. The chain is built from TRBV10-3 and TRBJ1-3; tentative D call: TRBD1 (6 bases). CDR3 length: 16 residues. V lost 0 bases, J lost 0 bases, and 9 bases lay in between. Per germline, CDR1 ENHRY and CDR2 SYGVKD.